The clone carrying this TCR beta chain was counted a single time. Antigen unknown. This record belongs to a study of T cell responses to AZD1222 COVID-19 vaccine. Profiled with immunoSEQ multiplex PCR; TCRdb holds only in-frame clones, not every one. The profile shows about 96,000 clones, about 90% of them singletons. Germline lookup yields CDR1 GTSNPN and CDR2 SVGIG (reference sequence). The CDR3 has 13 residues. Germline trimming cut 5 bases from V and 7 bases from J; bases unmatched to any gene: 5. Points from the study as a whole: Close to half of all spike-specific TCRs reportedly target regions of the variants that are unmutated. At baseline, seropositivity was found in only 6 or 7 AZD1222 recipients. Increases in Spike-specific TCR breadth and depth were seen after two AZD1222 doses. Along spike, vaccine-associated CD4 TCRs were found throughout, with dominance at 160-218 and 743-854.

The receptor was isolated from an adult in good health. Sequencing was performed on peripheral blood, taken on day 0 of AZD1222 vaccination. The rearrangement uses TRBV30 and TRBJ1-6; 7 positions match TRBD1. CDR3 sequence reads: CAWRPGGNSPLHF. CDR3 nucleotides: TGTGCCTGGCGCCCAGGGGGGAATTCACCCCTCCACTTT.